Below, 24 T cell receptor beta chains from the same sample are listed, as sequenced in a study of OX40 agonist ivuxolimab in advanced cancers. Repertoires were generated with immunoSEQ multiplex PCR, while TCRdb's copy carries only in-frame clones and drops some. The sample yields about 45,000 clones, about nine tenths seen once. The sequences come from CD4+ or CD8+ T cells sorted from blood, collected in a trial of the OX40 agonist ivuxolimab. The receptor source for this set is an adult with an advanced solid tumor such as melanoma, head and neck, liver or kidney cancer.

The chain joins TRBV6-5 to TRBJ2-7, with TRBD2 matching over 9 bases. The CDR3 loop spans 16 amino acids. Germline CDR1 MNHEY, CDR2 SVGAGI. V lost 4 bases and J lost 1; bases outside the gene matches: 8. The CDR3 reads CASSLHTSGLSYEQYF. CDR3 nucleotide sequence: TGTGCCAGCAGTTTACATACTAGCGGGCTTTCCTACGAGCAGTACTTC.

The gene calls are TRBV25-1 and TRBJ1-1; 7 bases map to TRBD1. Germline CDR1 MGHDK, CDR2 SYGVNS. Losses at the gene ends were 5 bases for V and 5 bases for J; bases not matched to a gene: 14. There are 16 residues in the CDR3. CDR3 nucleotide sequence: TGTGCCAGCAGTCTCACCGGGACAACCAGGGGGACTGAAGCTTTCTTT. This sequence encodes CASSLTGTTRGTEAFF.

The chain has TRBV19 and TRBJ2-3; D is tentatively TRBD1 or TRBD2 (5 bases each). This CDR3 region has 15 residues. CDR1 and CDR2 from the germline V gene are LNHDA and SQIVND (reference sequence). V was pared by 5 bases and J by 2 bases, with 14 bases between. The CDR3 is CASSSPSGHTDTQYF. The CDR3 DNA follows: TGTGCCAGTAGTTCCCCGTCGGGGCACACAGATACGCAGTATTTT.

The chain joins TRBV11-3 to TRBJ2-7; 7 nucleotides match TRBD2. The junction had 2 bases not matched to a gene; V was cut back by 3 bases and J by 6 bases. Germline V lookup: CDR1 SGHNT, CDR2 YENEEA. This CDR3 spans 12 amino acids. The CDR3 region is CASSLGGGEQYF. CDR3 DNA sequence: TGTGCCAGCAGCTTGGGGGGGGGCGAGCAGTACTTC.

This chain connects TRBV30 to TRBJ2-2; D is possibly TRBD1 (6 bases). The CDR3 spans 14 residues. Germline CDR1 and CDR2: GTSNPN and SVGIG (reference sequence). The V end was cut by 5 bases, the J end by 6 bases, with 16 bases between. This chain's CDR3 is CAWATGSWPGELFF. For the CDR3, the DNA is TGTGCCTGGGCAACAGGGTCATGGCCCGGGGAGCTGTTTTTT.

The chain is built from TRBV29-1 and TRBJ1-4; 7 bases match TRBD1. This CDR3 comprises 13 residues. The ends lost 6 bases at V and 7 bases at J; junction bases unmatched: 8. Germline CDR1 is SQVTM and CDR2 is ANQGSEA. The CDR3 bases are TGCAGCGTATCAGGGGGTGGGAGTGAAAAACTGTTTTTT. It codes for CSVSGGGSEKLFF. Looking up the rest from reference TRBV29-1 and TRBJ1-4 gives the full variable domain: SAVISQKPSRDICQRGTSLTIQCQVDSQVTMMFWYRQQPGQSLTLIATANQGSEATYESGFVIDKFPISRPNLTFSTLTVSNMSPEDSSIYLCSVSGGGSEKLFFGSGTQLSVL.

The V gene is TRBV28, the J gene TRBJ2-7; 8 bases agree with TRBD2. Germline loops: CDR1 MDHEN, CDR2 SYDVKM. The V and J ends lost 10 bases and 1 base, in that order; junction bases with no gene match: 9. CDR3 size: 14 residues. The CDR3, as DNA: TGTGCCACCCGGAAAGCGGGAGATTCCTACGAGCAGTACTTC. Its protein is CATRKAGDSYEQYF.

The gene calls are TRBV7-2 and TRBJ1-1; 7 nucleotides line up with TRBD1. With 2 bases clipped from V and 3 bases from J, the junction kept 3 bases outside the gene matches. Germline lookup yields CDR1 SGHTA and CDR2 FQGNSA. The CDR3 contains 14 residues. The CDR3 DNA follows: TGTGCCAGCAGCTTAAAGGGGGCGGACACTGAAGCTTTCTTT. Encoded protein: CASSLKGADTEAFF.

This rearrangement joins TRBV5-1 to TRBJ2-7; 9 nucleotides line up with TRBD1. The CDR3 sequence is 14 residues long. Trimming cost V 4 bases and J 5 bases; bases outside gene matches: 7. The germline gives CDR1 SGHRS, CDR2 YFSETQ. The CDR3 sequence: CASSTGQGYHEQYF. CDR3 sequence (DNA): TGCGCCAGCAGCACGGGACAGGGCTACCACGAGCAGTACTTC.

This chain joins TRBV7-3 and TRBJ2-2, with D uncertain. CDR3 length: 14 residues. V shed 5 bases and J shed 2 bases, with 9 bases lying between them. Per germline, CDR1 SGHTA and CDR2 FQGTGA. DNA of the CDR3: TGTGCCAGCAGCATAAGGTCAAACACCGGGGAGCTGTTTTTT. As protein: CASSIRSNTGELFF.

This clone was detected a few times. V is TRBV5-1 and J is TRBJ2-1; 11 bases map to TRBD1. V trimming: 0 bases; J trimming: 7 bases; junction bases outside the gene matches: 6. The CDR3 is made up of 16 amino acids. CDR1 is SGHRS and CDR2 is YFSETQ in the germline V gene. The CDR3 is CASSLEGQGAKNEQFF. DNA of the CDR3: TGCGCCAGCAGCTTGGAAGGACAGGGGGCGAAGAATGAGCAGTTCTTC.

The chain links TRBV7-2 to TRBJ2-7, with 7 nucleotides matching TRBD2. Germline V gene sequence: CDR1 SGHTA, CDR2 FQGNSA. The CDR3 has 16 amino acids. The V and J ends lost 1 base and 4 bases, in that order; junction bases with no gene match: 10. This CDR3 reads CASSLDSAGRLYEQYF. The CDR3 DNA is TGTGCCAGCAGCTTAGATTCAGCGGGAAGGTTATACGAGCAGTACTTC.

The chain combines TRBV2 with TRBJ2-5; 16 nucleotides line up with TRBD2. Per the germline V gene, CDR1 is SNHLY and CDR2 is FYNNEI. There are 18 residues in the CDR3. With V trimmed by 7 bases and J by 4 bases, 12 bases remained unmatched. The CDR3 DNA reads as TGTGCCAGCAAGGATGGGACTAGCGGGGGGGAAAGTGGAGAGACCCAGTACTTC. Translation gives CASKDGTSGGESGETQYF.

The rearrangement uses TRBV6-6 and TRBJ2-5, with TRBD2 matching 7 bases. Trimming cost V 7 bases and J 7 bases; bases outside gene matches: 9. CDR3 length: 13 amino acids. CDR1 MNHNY and CDR2 SVGAGI come from the germline V gene (reference sequence). DNA of the CDR3: TGTGCCAGCACTAACGGGGGGAGTAGGACCCAGTACTTC. Translating gives CASTNGGSRTQYF.

This clone was counted only a few times. The V and J genes are TRBV7-2 and TRBJ2-6; D is undetermined. Trimming removed 5 bases from V and 3 bases from J, with 5 bases in between. The CDR3 sequence is 13 residues long. CDR1 SGHTA and CDR2 FQGNSA come from the germline V gene. In DNA, the CDR3 is TGTGCCAGCAGCGTGAGTGGGGCCAACGTCCTGACTTTC. Its protein product is CASSVSGANVLTF.

This sequence joins TRBV7-2 and TRBJ2-7, with D possibly called TRBD1 or TRBD2 (5 bases each). V was shortened by 0 bases and J by 6 bases, with 12 bases between the two germline ends. Germline assignment: CDR1 SGHTA and CDR2 FQGNSA. The CDR3 has 14 residues. The CDR3 region is CASSLARGESEQYF. The DNA for the CDR3 is TGTGCCAGCAGCTTAGCGAGGGGAGAAAGCGAGCAGTACTTC.

This chain's CDR3 is CSVESKGAGEQYF. CDR3 nucleotide sequence: TGCAGCGTTGAATCGAAAGGGGCTGGCGAGCAGTACTTC. The chain is built from TRBV29-1 and TRBJ2-7, with TRBD1 as a possible D gene (5 bases). Trimming removed 2 bases from V and 6 bases from J, with 14 bases in between. The CDR3 spans 13 residues. Per germline, CDR1 SQVTM and CDR2 ANQGSEA.

This rearrangement joins TRBV18 to TRBJ1-1; no definite D call. V was trimmed by 2 bases and J by 7 bases, leaving 14 bases between them. CDR3 size: 14 residues. The germline CDR1 and CDR2 sequences are KGHSH and LQKENI. The CDR3 loop is CASSPDYLVGEAFF. In DNA form, the CDR3 reads TGTGCCAGCTCACCAGACTACCTAGTTGGTGAAGCTTTCTTT.

This chain connects TRBV14 to TRBJ2-5; a possible D gene is TRBD2 (7 bases). The germline gives CDR1 SGHDN, CDR2 FVKESK. Trimming stripped 1 base from V and 6 bases from J, with 12 bases between. The CDR3 runs 14 residues. CDR3 DNA: TGTGCCAGCAGCCAAGCGGGGGGCTCACAGACCCAGTACTTC. The encoded protein is CASSQAGGSQTQYF. Complete variable domain (other parts from reference TRBV14 and TRBJ2-5): EAGVTQFPSHSVIEKGQTVTLRCDPISGHDNLYWYRRVMGKEIKFLLHFVKESKQDESGMPNNRFLAERTGGTYSTLKVQPAELEDSGVYFCASSQAGGSQTQYFGPGTRLLVL.

The rearrangement joins TRBV7-2 to TRBJ2-3; D possibly corresponds to TRBD2 (6 bases). Trimming pared 5 bases from V and 4 bases from J, leaving 19 bases between. Germline CDR1 reads SGHTA; CDR2 reads FQGNSA. This CDR3 region has 16 residues. The CDR3 loop is CASSPRGRDGADTQYF. The DNA for the CDR3 is TGTGCCAGCAGCCCAAGAGGGCGGGATGGGGCAGATACGCAGTATTTT.

This clone was recorded only once. The genes are TRBV2 and TRBJ2-7; a possible D gene is TRBD2 (6 bases). This CDR3 region has 13 residues. V was clipped by 6 bases and J by 2 bases, with 11 bases between them. Germline V gives CDR1 SNHLY, CDR2 FYNNEI. The DNA of the CDR3 is TGTGCCAGCAGCCGGGACTCGACCTACGAGCAGTACTTC. This codes for CASSRDSTYEQYF.

The rearrangement links TRBV20-1 to TRBJ2-1; the D gene could be TRBD1 or TRBD2 (5 bases each). Trimming removed 4 bases from V and 10 bases from J, with 11 bases in between. The CDR3 runs 11 residues. Per germline, CDR1 DFQATT and CDR2 SNEGSKA (reference sequence). The CDR3 reads CSATGTGEQFF. CDR3 bases: TGCAGTGCTACCGGGACGGGGGAGCAGTTCTTC.

The rearrangement uses TRBV23-1 and TRBJ1-2; D is unresolved. TRBV23-1 carries the ORF label, with uncertain function. CDR3 length equals 14 residues. V dropped 7 bases and J dropped 8 bases, with 20 bases sitting between them. This chain's CDR3 is CASMSRWNVDGYTF. The CDR3 DNA reads as TGCGCCAGCATGTCACGGTGGAACGTAGACGGCTACACCTTC.

The V gene is TRBV19, the J gene TRBJ1-1, with D perhaps matching TRBD1 (5 bases). V shed 7 bases and J shed 11 bases, with 11 bases lying between them. CDR3 length: 10 amino acids. Germline CDR1 LNHDA, CDR2 SQIVND (reference sequence). The CDR3 DNA reads TGTGCCAGTAAAGAGGAGGGGGCTTTCTTT. The encoded protein is CASKEEGAFF.